This T cell receptor beta chain was profiled in a study of MAIT cells during Salmonella Paratyphi A infection (dated by TCRdb to the late 2010s). Context from the whole study: Adult volunteers aged 18 to 60 ingested a single dose of 1-5x10^3 CFU of S. Paratyphi A strain NVGH308. Starting at diagnosis, diagnosed volunteers were given ciprofloxacin 500 mg twice a day for 14 days.

Of note for this clonotype: The antigen it binds to is not known. Base quality data are lacking; no much larger clone is found one base away.

Ends trimmed: V by 2 bases, J by 9 bases; bases unmatched to a gene: 3. From the germline V gene (reference sequence), CDR1 is LGHDT and CDR2 is YNNKEL. The CDR3 goes from the cysteine to the phenylalanine over 13 residues. The read is trimmed to its CDR3 DNA, 39 bases read in frame from base 1. The time point label, read with the paper, signifies: before S. Paratyphi A challenge (baseline). Using flow cytometry, MAIT cells, defined as Valpha7.2+ CD161+ T cells, were identified and sorted. Over time, circulating MAIT cell TCRbeta repertoires were profiled in five or six volunteers who came down with enteric fever following controlled oral challenge with live Salmonella Paratyphi A. Each diagnosed volunteer contributed MAIT cell samples at pre-infection, mid-infection and post-infection timepoints. Enteric fever was diagnosed on the basis of Paratyphi A bacteremia and/or persistent fever above 38 degrees C lasting more than 12 hours. Infection was diagnosed in challenged volunteers between day 4 and day 7 after challenge. Between roughly 5,000 and 11,000 MAIT cells per sample were sorted directly into RNAqueous-Micro lysis buffer for RNA extraction. Lymphoprep gradient centrifugation was used to isolate peripheral blood mononuclear cells from blood samples and leukocyte cones. Cells were sorted on either a BD FACSAria Fusion or a BD FACSAria III sorter.

Beyond this particular receptor, the publication reports: The space taken up by over-represented MAIT clonotypes dropped significantly from baseline to mid-infection (roughly 0.18 to 0.096), while post-infection showed no significant difference. Diagnosed volunteers showed more expansion or contraction among top five MAIT clonotypes than healthy controls (around 0.57 versus 0.12), suggesting infection-driven repertoire reshaping. Although the availability of volunteer samples limited sample sizes, the sizes were judged adequate for detecting differences between groups. MAIT TRBV usage was oligoclonal, favouring TRBV20 and TRBV6, and appeared unchanged by infection.

The library was generated by 5' RACE. TCRbeta was amplified in two PCR rounds using Phusion High-Fidelity polymerase, and the primers carried sample-specific barcodes. Template-switch cDNA synthesis with SMARTScribe reverse transcriptase and a TRBC-specific primer was used to generate TCRbeta libraries. The barcoded samples were pooled and then prepared using the NEBNext Ultra DNA Library Prep Kit for Illumina. Sequencing of the libraries took place on an Illumina MiSeq using the MiSeq reagent kit v2, 300 cycles. Under the source paper's analysis protocol: Jemultiplexer demultiplexed the reads by barcode, and MiTCR with default parameters aligned the reads. Non-functional sequences were filtered out with VDJtools, and clonotypes were defined by amino acid sequence, with frequencies based on assigned sequence reads. In the clonal space homeostasis analysis, clonotypes were binned by frequency as over-represented (0.05-1), large, medium and small. TCRdb reprocessed the public reads (quality trimming at Q25 with fastp, clone calling with MiXCR) and kept in-frame beta chains. Rows matching on CDR3 protein sequence are summarized as one entry with the most common DNA and genes. What appears here as the V and J calls and clone size reflects TCRdb's work, not the paper's. Across this sample there are 500 to 700 distinct CDR3 sequences, with approximately 39% seen only once. The ten largest clonotypes hold over 45% of the sample.

The source is a person between 18 and 75 years old who was deliberately infected with Salmonella Paratyphi A in a paratyphoid fever challenge study. The rearranged segments are TRBV3-1 and TRBJ2-1; TRBD2 matches 8 bases in the middle. The material sequenced was MAIT cells from blood, taken at the first sampling point of the challenge study. The CDR3: CASSQPLAGEQFF. The nucleotide sequence reads TGTGCCAGCAGCCAACCCCTAGCGGGTGAGCAGTTCTTC.